These T cell receptor beta chains were read from a single sample in a study of regulatory and conventional T cells in RAG deficiency. Some clones are missing from TCRdb's copy, which holds only in-frame ones; the method was immunoSEQ multiplex PCR. This sample has 21,000 or so clones; 93% occur once, and the top ten carry roughly 0.71%. The same sample was also studied in work on regulatory T cells.

What was sequenced was CD4+ T cells sorted from blood. The receptors here all came from a human donor in good health. CDR3s include the opening cysteine and the closing phenylalanine or tryptophan. D genes are given only for firm matches. Some rows have no size entry. The others give once, few or many, or a class for an expanded clone.

V	J	size	D	CDR3	DNA
TRBV5-1	TRBJ1-1	-	-	CASSLWADISTEAFF	TGCGCCAGCAGCTTGTGGGCAGATATTAGCACTGAAGCTTTCTTT
TRBV9	TRBJ1-1	-	-	CASSVARGTEAFF	TGTGCCAGCAGCGTAGCAAGGGGGACTGAAGCTTTCTTT
TRBV27	TRBJ2-7	-	-	CASSFGHRYEQYF	TGTGCCAGCAGTTTCGGTCACCGCTACGAGCAGTACTTC
TRBV5-1	TRBJ2-2	-	-	CASSLGQDQNTGELFF	TGCGCCAGCAGCTTGGGTCAAGATCAGAACACCGGGGAGCTGTTTTTT
TRBV19	TRBJ1-2	-	-	CASSGQLDNYGYTF	TGTGCCAGTAGCGGACAGCTAGATAACTATGGCTACACCTTC
TRBV19	TRBJ2-7	-	TRBD2	CASKLAATSYEQYF	TGTGCCAGTAAACTAGCGGCAACCTCCTACGAGCAGTACTTC
TRBV7-8	TRBJ2-5	once	TRBD2	CVSSLGGGASETQYF	TGTGTCAGCAGCTTAGGCGGGGGGGCGTCAGAGACCCAGTACTTC
TRBV5-1	TRBJ2-2	-	TRBD1	CASSATGVTGELFF	TGCGCCAGCAGCGCGACAGGGGTTACCGGGGAGCTGTTTTTT
TRBV5-4	TRBJ1-6	-	-	CASSSDPRENSPLHF	TGTGCCAGCAGCTCCGACCCTAGGGAGAATTCACCCCTCCACTTT
TRBV19	TRBJ2-2	-	-	CASSYGVSNTGELFF	TGTGCCAGTAGTTACGGAGTTTCGAACACCGGGGAGCTGTTTTTT
TRBV7-8	TRBJ2-1	-	-	CASSQRSEQFF	TGTGCCAGCAGCCAACGAAGTGAGCAGTTCTTC
TRBV13	TRBJ2-5	few	-	CASSLGGGLQTQYF	TGTGCCAGCAGCTTAGGAGGGGGACTACAGACCCAGTACTTC
TRBV19	TRBJ2-3	-	-	CASSTPGGSTDTQYF	TGTGCCAGTAGTACACCTGGTGGTAGCACAGATACGCAGTATTTT
TRBV7-9	TRBJ1-1	-	TRBD1	CASSSTRGLGTEAFF	TGTGCCAGCAGCTCGACCAGGGGGCTCGGCACTGAAGCTTTCTTT
TRBV5-1	TRBJ2-5	-	TRBD1	CASSSVGQGYQETQYF	TGCGCCAGCAGCTCCGTCGGACAGGGGTACCAAGAGACCCAGTACTTC
TRBV9	TRBJ1-2	-	-	CASSVGVSGVVGYTF	TGTGCCAGCAGCGTAGGGGTCTCAGGGGTTGTTGGCTACACCTTC
TRBV30	TRBJ1-1	once	TRBD1	CAWRGTGLMNTEAFF	TGTGCCTGGAGGGGGACAGGGCTAATGAACACTGAAGCTTTCTTT
TRBV6-5	TRBJ2-7	-	TRBD2	CASSGRGGTYEQYF	TGTGCCAGCAGCGGGCGGGGGGGAACCTACGAGCAGTACTTC
TRBV18	TRBJ2-7	-	-	CASSPGLRNEQYF	TGTGCCAGCTCCCCGGGTCTTCGCAACGAGCAGTACTTC
TRBV5-4	TRBJ1-2	-	-	CASSLYRQYGYTF	TGTGCCAGCAGCTTGTACAGGCAATATGGCTACACCTTC
TRBV6-6	TRBJ1-1	-	-	CASSYSGGNTEAFF	TGTGCCAGCAGTTACTCGGGGGGGAACACTGAAGCTTTCTTT
TRBV7-9	TRBJ2-2	-	-	CASSLVSGIPGELFF	TGTGCCAGCAGCTTAGTATCGGGGATACCCGGGGAGCTGTTTTTT
TRBV11-2	TRBJ1-5	few	TRBD1	CASSLETGGTQPQHF	TGTGCCAGCAGCTTAGAAACAGGGGGGACTCAGCCCCAGCATTTT